This TCR beta chain is from a study of shared clonotypes between healthy human individuals. Study information: Per donor, CD8 memory used one plate, CD8 naive used two, CD4 memory used three and CD4 naive used three.

Study-level points and caveats: Naive subsets usually exceeded memory subsets in estimated richness. Lower generation probabilities were found for non-shared clonotypes than for those shared by all four donors.

This clone was detected only a few times. Its antigen is unidentified. The germline V gene has CDR1 SGHTA and CDR2 FQGNSA. This CDR3 comprises 17 residues. Unmatched junction bases numbered 12, after V lost 5 bases and J lost 5 bases. Both subsets, CD45RA+ naive and CD45RA-negative memory, were split from the CD4+ cells. Assay: immunoSEQ multiplex PCR; the TCRdb copy retains only in-frame clones and omits some. The data hold over a million clones, with about 84% observed a single time. This TCR came from a man aged 18 to 30 in good health. Some clones in this sample may be carry-over from other donors' samples. Source material: memory CD4+ T cells from PBMCs. Indicated subset: CD45RA-negative fraction. The chain joins TRBV7-2 to TRBJ2-5, with 12 bases fitting TRBD1. The CDR3 sequence: CASSVNRDRGQVETQYF. The CDR3 region has the DNA TGTGCCAGCAGCGTCAACCGGGACAGGGGGCAGGTCGAGACCCAGTACTTC.